These 3 T cell receptor beta chains originate from one sample sequenced in a study of T cells in Graves' hyperthyroidism and ophthalmopathy. Amplification targeted TCR beta CDR3 regions from RNA transcripts. Using the HTBI primer set, a first-round RT-PCR was run on the TCR CDR3. TCRdb redid the calling of the multiplex PCR reads with MiXCR, one entry per CDR3 protein. The table shows about 380,000 distinct CDR3 sequences, with around 13% occurring only once. Sequencing input: blood. Every receptor here comes from a woman aged 25 to 39 with Graves' ophthalmopathy.

This rearrangement joins TRBV5-1 to TRBJ2-7, with TRBD2 matching over 10 bases. The germline V gene has CDR1 SGHRS and CDR2 YFSETQ. V dropped 6 bases and J dropped 4; count of bases not matched to a gene: 10. CDR3 length: 15 amino acids. The CDR3 region has the DNA TGCGCCAGCACCGAACCTAGCGGGAGTTCTTACGAGCAGTACTTC. This codes for CASTEPSGSSYEQYF.

This clonotype has only a few counts. A read error may be the cause here, since a much bigger clone is one base away. The chain combines TRBV12-3 or TRBV12-4 with TRBJ1-1; TRBD1 matches 8 bases. The CDR3 runs 14 residues. CDR3 coding DNA: TGTGCCGGCAGCGACAGGGGCTCGGACACTGAAGCTTTCTTT. As protein: CAGSDRGSDTEAFF.

The chain links TRBV7-2 to TRBJ1-2, with 10 nucleotides matching TRBD1. Germline V gene lookup returns CDR1 SGHTA and CDR2 FQGNSA. J was trimmed by 3 bases and V by 1 base; bases with no gene match: 2. The CDR3 extends over 15 amino acids. The CDR3 DNA sequence: TGTGCCAGCAGCTTAGGACAGGGGGCTGACTATGGCTACACCTTC. Its protein product is CASSLGQGADYGYTF.